What follows are 9 T cell receptor beta chains derived from one specimen sequenced in a study of human T cells and chemical hapten exposure. Time point reported: healthy volunteer bleed at 6 weeks. The authors' total RNA extraction used unfractionated whole blood. TCRdb reanalysed the RACE reads using MiXCR and keeps one entry per CDR3 protein. The table has about 77,000 distinct CDR3 sequences, around 9.3% seen once; the top ten hold roughly 1.5%. The sample was whole blood. Source of these receptors: a female donor in good health. Some clones in this sample may be carry-over from other donors' samples.

This clonotype was detected only a few times. The conserved phenylalanine or tryptophan is not found at the CDR3 terminus, so this likely reflects a read error. Because the CDR3's place on the DNA is in doubt, the DNA is left out and the CDR3 is given as listed by TCRdb. The chain uses TRBV7-3 and TRBJ1-1; TRBD1 is taken as the D call from the table, unchecked against the DNA. Counting both end residues, the CDR3 totals 11 amino acids. Germline CDR1 and CDR2: SGHTA and FQGTGA. The CDR3 here is CASSSGRSPVC.

The V call is TRBV20-1, the J call TRBJ1-5; possibly TRBD1 for D (5 bases). Germline V gene data show CDR1 as DFQATT and CDR2 as SNEGSKA (reference sequence). The length of the CDR3 is 16 residues. Trimming stripped 3 bases from V and 0 bases from J, with 15 bases between. CDR3 in amino acids: CSASKSRGDSNQPQHF. DNA of the CDR3: TGCAGTGCTAGTAAGTCCCGAGGGGATAGCAATCAGCCCCAGCATTTT.

This clonotype was observed a handful of times. The V and J genes are TRBV12-3 or TRBV12-4 and TRBJ1-5; 10 nucleotides line up with TRBD1. The CDR3 length is 15 residues. The V and J ends lost 3 bases and 6 bases, in that order; junction bases with no gene match: 5. This chain's CDR3 is CASSFADRGIQPQHF. DNA for the CDR3: TGTGCCAGCAGTTTCGCGGACAGGGGGATTCAGCCCCAGCATTTT.

In its sample, this clonotype was seen many times. V usage is TRBV3-1 and J usage is TRBJ2-3; TRBD1 matches at 7 bases. The CDR3 is 14 amino acids. V lost 1 base to trimming and J lost 7 bases; unmatched junction nucleotides: 5. Germline-derived CDR1 and CDR2 are LGHDT and YNNKEL (reference sequence). The CDR3 here is CASSQGPGGNTQYF. The CDR3 nucleotides are TGTGCCAGCAGCCAAGGTCCAGGGGGTAATACGCAGTATTTT.

The chain has TRBV10-3 and TRBJ2-7; TRBD2 matches 8 bases. V was clipped by 7 bases and J by 5 bases; unmatched bases: 4. Germline assignment: CDR1 ENHRY and CDR2 SYGVKD. This CDR3 is built from 12 residues. Here the CDR3 reads CAIMAGGDEQYF. As DNA, the CDR3 is TGTGCCATCATGGCGGGGGGTGACGAGCAGTACTTC.

Only a few counts were recorded for this clonotype. This chain links TRBV21-1 with TRBJ2-7; the table's D call, TRBD1, was not checked against the DNA. TRBV21-1 is a listed pseudogene. The CDR3 contains 18 residues. The CDR3 loop is CASSKAGLGGDSSYEQYF. In DNA, the CDR3 is TGTGCCAGCAGCAAAGCTGGTTTAGGGGGGGACAGCTCCTACGAGCAGTACTTC.

This clonotype occurred many times. This rearrangement joins TRBV6-6 to TRBJ2-7; D gene uncertain. V lost 2 bases and J 0 bases, leaving 14 bases between the germline ends. The V gene's germline CDR1 is MNHNY and CDR2 SVGAGI (reference sequence). The CDR3 has 16 residues. Here the CDR3 reads CASSYEESLSSYEQYF. The CDR3 DNA follows: TGTGCCAGCAGTTACGAGGAATCCCTTAGCTCCTACGAGCAGTACTTC.

This CDR3 reads CASSLAGSDTQYF. CDR3 coding DNA: TGTGCCAGCAGCTTAGCCGGCTCAGATACGCAGTATTTT. J is TRBJ2-3 and V is TRBV7-2, with D hard to call. The CDR3 extends over 13 amino acids. V lost 0 bases, J lost 4 bases, and 5 bases lay in between. Germline V gene data show CDR1 as SGHTA and CDR2 as FQGNSA.

This rearrangement joins TRBV7-9 to TRBJ1-2; TRBD1 matches at 7 bases. The CDR3 sequence is 14 residues long. Germline CDR1 SEHNR, CDR2 FQNEAQ (reference sequence). J was trimmed by 4 bases and V by 4 bases; bases with no gene match: 6. The CDR3 is CASSWKGGSYGYTF. DNA for the CDR3: TGTGCCAGCAGCTGGAAAGGGGGCTCCTATGGCTACACCTTC.